This T cell receptor beta chain emerged from a study of cytomegalovirus exposure and HLA in healthy donors. Regarding the study as a whole: Overall, approximately 180 TCR beta chains were annotated as cytomegalovirus-associated. Cytomegalovirus status was reportedly diagnosed by the classifier with high specificity and sensitivity.

This clone has more than one count but fewer than ten. Its cognate antigen is unknown. Relative to the germline gene, one junction end is altered; a read error may explain this. The repertoire was sequenced with immunoSEQ multiplex PCR; TCRdb's copy has only in-frame clones and lacks some. Among approximately 120,000 clones listed, around nine tenths were seen once. What was sequenced was PBMCs. The source of this sequence is a woman under 30 in good health and CMV-seronegative.

The CDR3 DNA reads TGTGCTAGCAGCTTAGGTACCCTAGCGGGAGTCAATGAGCAGTTCTTC. This encodes CASSLGTLAGVNEQFF. V usage is TRBV7-7 and J usage is TRBJ2-1; TRBD2 agrees at 10 bases. Germline V gene sequence: CDR1 SSHAT, CDR2 FNYEAQ (reference sequence). The CDR3 spans 16 residues.